This T cell receptor (beta chain) stems from a study of blood T cell repertoires in COVID-19. Background on the study: From T cells, B-cell-depleted T cells, or PBMCs came the material, which was cDNA or gDNA.

This clone was detected only once. The germline gives CDR1 WSHSY, CDR2 SAAADI. This CDR3 contains 15 residues. The ends were cut back, 0 bases at V and 5 bases at J, with 13 bases in the middle. In the study's own analysis: Cell counts per sample came from amplifying reference gene primers. This table comes from immunoSEQ multiplex PCR, and its TCRdb copy is limited to in-frame clones, with some not included. V and J calls and clone size are copied from that table; D and trimming were computed from the DNA. In the table there are roughly 97,000 clones, around 87% of which are singletons. This receptor was identified in a man between 45 and 60 years old with acute or convalescent COVID-19. The V call is TRBV10-2, the J call TRBJ2-5, with TRBD1 as a possible D gene (5 bases). The material sequenced was peripheral blood. DNA of the CDR3: TGCGCCAGCAGTGAGTCAAGGCAGGGCGGCGAGACCCAGTACTTC. This codes for CASSESRQGGETQYF.